This T cell receptor beta chain derives from a study of T cell changes during pregnancy in multiple sclerosis (dated by TCRdb to the late 2010s). Regarding the complete study: Changes in the T cell repertoire over the course of pregnancy were examined in this study in women with multiple sclerosis.

CDR1 and CDR2, per the germline V gene, are SQVTM and ANQGSEA. Trimming at the junction amounts to 7 bases on V and 4 bases on J, and the germline ends lie 16 bases apart. There are 13 amino acids in the CDR3, from cysteine to phenylalanine inclusive. Here the CDR3 DNA is all that survives: 39 bases in frame from base 1. The library came from the immunoSEQ multiplex PCR assay. The immuneACCESS repertoire file appears here via TCRdb, limited to in-frame rearrangements. These files lack a portion of the clones; in checked studies, under half of the deficit traces to unresolved V genes, and the cause of the others is not known. For this sample there are some 140,000 clones; about 95% appear just once. The ten most abundant clones make up about 0.42% of the sample. As for this clone: Its specific antigen is unknown. Nothing much larger sits one base from this clone, and base qualities are not available.

The chain is encoded by TRBV29-1 joined to TRBJ1-1, with a weak D call of TRBD1 (6 bases match). The receptor was isolated from a female donor with multiple sclerosis, enrolled in a pregnancy study. The sequenced sample was peripheral blood, obtained after pregnancy. The base sequence is TGCAGCGCCGCCCGGGGGGCCGGCACTGAAGCTTTCTTT. The translation is CSAARGAGTEAFF.